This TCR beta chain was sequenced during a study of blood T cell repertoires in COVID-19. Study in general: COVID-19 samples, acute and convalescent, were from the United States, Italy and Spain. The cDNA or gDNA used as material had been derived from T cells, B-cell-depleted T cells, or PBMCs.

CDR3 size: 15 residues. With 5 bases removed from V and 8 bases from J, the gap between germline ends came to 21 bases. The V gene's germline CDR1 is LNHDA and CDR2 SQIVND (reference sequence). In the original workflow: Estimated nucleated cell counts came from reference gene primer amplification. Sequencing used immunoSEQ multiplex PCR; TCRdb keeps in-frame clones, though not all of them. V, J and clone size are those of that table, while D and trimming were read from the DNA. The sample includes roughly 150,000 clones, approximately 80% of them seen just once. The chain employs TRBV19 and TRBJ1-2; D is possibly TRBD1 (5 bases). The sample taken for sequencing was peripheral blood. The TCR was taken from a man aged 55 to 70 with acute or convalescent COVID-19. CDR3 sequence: CASSRVSTEARGYTF. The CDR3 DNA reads TGTGCCAGTAGTCGAGTGTCGACAGAAGCAAGGGGCTACACCTTC.